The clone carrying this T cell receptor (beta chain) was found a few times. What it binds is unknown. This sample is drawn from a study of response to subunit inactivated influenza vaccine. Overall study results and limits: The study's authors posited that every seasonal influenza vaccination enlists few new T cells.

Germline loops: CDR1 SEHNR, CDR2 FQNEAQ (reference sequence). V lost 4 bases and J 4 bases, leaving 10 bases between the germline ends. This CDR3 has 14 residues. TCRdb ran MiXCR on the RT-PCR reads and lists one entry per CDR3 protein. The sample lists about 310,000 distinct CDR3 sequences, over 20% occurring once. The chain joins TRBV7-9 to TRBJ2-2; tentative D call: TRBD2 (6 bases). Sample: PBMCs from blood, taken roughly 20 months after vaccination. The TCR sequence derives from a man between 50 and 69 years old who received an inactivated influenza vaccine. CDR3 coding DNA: TGTGCCAGCAGCTCGGGGACTGGCACCGGGGAGCTGTTTTTT. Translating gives CASSSGTGTGELFF.